The next 27 T cell receptor beta chains were all read from a single sample in a study of blood T cell repertoires in COVID-19. Generated by immunoSEQ multiplex PCR, the TCRdb table keeps only in-frame clones and is missing some. The sample includes about 140,000 clones, about four fifths seen only once; the top ten take approximately 3.5%. The specimen sequenced was peripheral blood. The receptors stem from a man aged 70 or older who had recovered from COVID-19.

The chain is built from TRBV7-2 and TRBJ2-7; D uncertain. Germline CDR1 is SGHTA and CDR2 is FQGNSA. This CDR3 region has 13 residues. Trimming shortened V by 1 base and J by 6 bases, and 10 bases separated the two germline ends. Here the CDR3 reads CASSLEQQSEQYF. The CDR3, as DNA: TGTGCCAGCAGCTTAGAGCAACAGAGCGAGCAGTACTTC.

This clone was recorded once. The chain employs TRBV2 and TRBJ2-6; D gene uncertain. CDR3 size: 15 residues. Germline lookup yields CDR1 SNHLY and CDR2 FYNNEI. Trimming removed 2 bases at V and 1 base at J, with 6 bases between. CDR3 sequence reads: CASSERTSGANVLTF. CDR3 coding DNA: TGTGCCAGCAGTGAAAGAACATCTGGGGCCAACGTCCTGACTTTC. The whole variable domain, filled in from reference TRBV2 and TRBJ2-6, reads EPEVTQTPSHQVTQMGQEVILRCVPISNHLYFYWYRQILGQKVEFLVSFYNNEISEKSEIFDDQFSVERPDGSNFTLKIRSTKLEDSAMYFCASSERTSGANVLTFGAGSRLTVL.

The chain links TRBV20-1 to TRBJ1-1; no definite D call. V lost 3 bases, J lost 4 bases, and 6 bases lay in between. This CDR3 has 11 residues. Germline V gene sequence: CDR1 DFQATT, CDR2 SNEGSKA (reference sequence). The CDR3 region has the DNA TGCAGTGCTAGGGAGACCACTGAAGCTTTCTTT. This translates into CSARETTEAFF.

The chain employs TRBV18 and TRBJ2-3; tentatively, D is TRBD2 (6 bases). Trimming took 4 bases from V and 2 from J, leaving 13 bases between them. Germline V gene data show CDR1 as KGHSH and CDR2 as LQKENI. This CDR3 is 15 amino acids long. The CDR3 nucleotides read TGTGCCAGCTCACTTTCGGAGGGTCACACAGATACGCAGTATTTT. Translation gives CASSLSEGHTDTQYF.

This chain links TRBV6-5 with TRBJ1-6; the D gene is possibly TRBD1 (6 bases). The CDR3 is made up of 15 amino acids. Germline lookup yields CDR1 MNHEY and CDR2 SVGAGI. The ends were cut back, 6 bases at V and 6 bases at J, with 15 bases in the middle. In DNA form, the CDR3 reads TGTGCCAGCAGCTACACAGGGATGAGTAATTCACCCCTCCACTTT. Translation gives CASSYTGMSNSPLHF.

The rearrangement links TRBV12-3 or TRBV12-4 to TRBJ1-1; no clear D. V was pared by 3 bases and J by 12 bases, with 5 bases between. This CDR3 spans 9 amino acids. The CDR3 coding sequence is TGTGCCAGCAGTTTCGAGACTTTCTTT. It encodes CASSFETFF.

In this sample, this clone turned up a few times. The chain uses TRBV2 and TRBJ1-5; D is uncertain. The germline gives CDR1 SNHLY, CDR2 FYNNEI. Deletions cut 4 bases from V and 2 bases from J, with 9 bases between. This CDR3 comprises 14 residues. The CDR3 loop is CASSVGNRNQPQHF. The CDR3, as DNA: TGTGCCAGCAGTGTCGGGAACCGCAATCAGCCCCAGCATTTT.

The chain has TRBV2 and TRBJ1-5; TRBD1 matches 7 bases. J was trimmed by 3 bases and V by 5 bases; bases with no gene match: 4. There are 14 residues in the CDR3. The germline gives CDR1 SNHLY, CDR2 FYNNEI. Here the CDR3 reads CASSRQGPNQPQHF. The CDR3 region has the DNA TGTGCCAGCAGTAGACAGGGACCCAATCAGCCCCAGCATTTT. The full variable domain, rest sourced from reference TRBV2 and TRBJ1-5, is EPEVTQTPSHQVTQMGQEVILRCVPISNHLYFYWYRQILGQKVEFLVSFYNNEISEKSEIFDDQFSVERPDGSNFTLKIRSTKLEDSAMYFCASSRQGPNQPQHFGDGTRLSIL.

This chain joins TRBV4-1 and TRBJ1-1; D is unclear. This CDR3 region has 15 residues. Germline CDR1 is MGHRA and CDR2 is YSYEKL. V was pared by 5 bases and J by 4 bases, with 17 bases between. CDR3 loop: CASSSPWRGSTEAFF. Written as DNA, the CDR3 is TGCGCCAGCAGCAGCCCCTGGCGGGGATCCACTGAAGCTTTCTTT.

The V call is TRBV18, the J call TRBJ1-5; a weak D match, TRBD1 (6 bases). V lost 1 base and J lost 5, with 12 bases in between. Germline CDR1 KGHSH, CDR2 LQKENI. CDR3 size: 15 residues. The CDR3, as DNA: TGTGCCAGCTCACCACGGCAGGGGTATGATCAGCCCCAGCATTTT. Its translation: CASSPRQGYDQPQHF.

The rearrangement links TRBV5-4 to TRBJ2-7; 14 bases fit TRBD2. Germline CDR1 reads SGHNT; CDR2 reads YYREEE (reference sequence). The CDR3 contains 16 residues. V shed 3 bases and J 6 bases; nucleotides not matched to a gene: 8. For the CDR3, the DNA is TGTGCCAGCAGCTCCGGGACTAGCGGGAGAAGGGCCGAGCAGTACTTC. It encodes CASSSGTSGRRAEQYF. The whole variable domain, filled in from reference TRBV5-4 and TRBJ2-7, reads ETGVTQSPTHLIKTRGQQVTLRCSSQSGHNTVSWYQQALGQGPQFIFQYYREEENGRGNFPPRFSGLQFPNYSSELNVNALELDDSALYLCASSSGTSGRRAEQYFGPGTRLTVT.

The sample holds a few counts of this clone. V usage is TRBV7-2 and J usage is TRBJ2-2; 14 bases map to TRBD2. The CDR3 extends over 18 amino acids. The V gene's germline CDR1 is SGHTA and CDR2 FQGNSA. Germline trimming cut 1 base from V and 8 bases from J; bases unmatched to any gene: 9. CDR3 sequence: CASSLGTSGRRLSGELFF. The DNA for the CDR3 is TGTGCCAGCAGCTTAGGGACTAGCGGGAGGAGGCTGTCGGGGGAGCTGTTTTTT.

This clone was picked up a small number of times. The V gene is TRBV9, the J gene TRBJ2-5; 8 positions match TRBD1. Trimming took 6 bases from V and 6 from J; bases not matched to a gene: 7. Germline-derived CDR1 and CDR2 are SGDLS and YYNGEE. There are 13 residues in the CDR3. The CDR3 nucleotides read TGTGCCAGCACCTCGGACAGGGAAAAGACCCAGTACTTC. Translation gives CASTSDREKTQYF.

The DNA of the CDR3 is TGTGCCAGCAGCATGGCTAGCGGGAGGGCTCTGCGCACCGGGGAGCTGTTTTTT. Its translation is CASSMASGRALRTGELFF. V usage is TRBV7-2 and J usage is TRBJ2-2; 12 bases line up with TRBD2. CDR3 length: 18 amino acids. The germline V gene has CDR1 SGHTA and CDR2 FQGNSA. With V trimmed by 5 bases and J by 4 bases, 11 bases remained unmatched.

This clone was observed once. The CDR3 coding sequence is TGTGCCAGCTCCGACACATACAATGAGCAGTTCTTC. It yields the protein CASSDTYNEQFF. The chain combines TRBV10-3 with TRBJ2-1; D is undetermined. CDR1 is ENHRY and CDR2 is SYGVKD in the germline V gene. The V and J ends lost 10 bases and 4 bases respectively, with 11 bases between them. CDR3 size: 12 residues.

The rearrangement links TRBV20-1 to TRBJ1-2; D is uncertain. The germline V gene has CDR1 DFQATT and CDR2 SNEGSKA (reference sequence). Trimming left V 2 bases short and J 8 bases short, with 9 bases between. CDR3 length equals 11 residues. CDR3 nucleotides: TGCAGTGCTAGAATCGTCTCCGGCTACACCTTC. This encodes CSARIVSGYTF.

This rearrangement joins TRBV10-3 to TRBJ2-1, with 9 bases fitting TRBD1. V was clipped by 9 bases and J by 7 bases; unmatched bases: 10. Germline CDR1 ENHRY, CDR2 SYGVKD. The CDR3 has 14 residues. CDR3 nucleotide sequence: TGTGCCATTATGACAGGGGGAGGGGTAAATGAGCAGTTCTTC. Protein product: CAIMTGGGVNEQFF.

The rearrangement links TRBV19 to TRBJ2-1, with 7 bases that match TRBD2. The trim removed 8 bases at V and 3 bases at J, leaving 7 bases unmatched. The CDR3 length is 14 residues. The germline V gene has CDR1 LNHDA and CDR2 SQIVND (reference sequence). The DNA of the CDR3 is TGTGCCAGTCGGGCGGGCGGGAGCTACAATGAGCAGTTCTTC. Amino acids: CASRAGGSYNEQFF.

J is TRBJ1-1 and V is TRBV27; 7 nucleotides align to TRBD1. Germline V CDR1 and CDR2: MNHEY, SMNVEV (reference sequence). J was trimmed by 5 bases and V by 3 bases; bases with no gene match: 6. The CDR3 is 14 residues long. In nucleotides, the CDR3 is TGTGCCAGCAGTTTGCGACAGGGTATAACTGAAGCTTTCTTT. It translates to CASSLRQGITEAFF.

DNA for the CDR3: TGTGCCAGCAAAGATAGCGGGAGGAATGAGCAGTTCTTC. It translates to CASKDSGRNEQFF. The chain employs TRBV7-2 and TRBJ2-1, with 10 bases identical to TRBD2. Germline V gene data show CDR1 as SGHTA and CDR2 as FQGNSA. V was clipped by 7 bases and J by 7 bases; unmatched bases: 4. This CDR3 is 13 amino acids long.

The J gene is TRBJ2-3, the V gene TRBV12-3 or TRBV12-4; 7 nucleotides line up with TRBD2. This CDR3 has 12 amino acids. V dropped 6 bases and J dropped 5; count of bases not matched to a gene: 2. CDR3 residues: CASSIAGDTQYF. The CDR3 region has the DNA TGTGCCAGCAGCATAGCGGGAGATACGCAGTATTTT.

The chain uses TRBV6-5 and TRBJ1-1; 8 positions match TRBD1. CDR1 is MNHEY and CDR2 is SVGAGI in the germline V gene. There are 13 residues in the CDR3. V trimming: 6 bases; J trimming: 4 bases; junction bases outside the gene matches: 4. DNA of the CDR3: TGTGCCAGCAGCCGCGGACAGGGCACTGAAGCTTTCTTT. Translating gives CASSRGQGTEAFF.

This clone was seen more than once but under ten times. The J gene is TRBJ2-1, the V gene TRBV6-1, with 7 bases identical to TRBD1. V lost 2 bases, J lost 6 bases, and 7 bases stayed unmatched. The CDR3 spans 15 residues. The V gene's germline CDR1 is MNHNS and CDR2 SASEGT. CDR3: CASSELGTALNEQFF. For the CDR3, the DNA is TGTGCCAGCAGTGAACTCGGGACAGCCCTCAATGAGCAGTTCTTC.

The chain has TRBV18 and TRBJ2-7; 8 positions agree with TRBD2. This CDR3 is built from 16 residues. Germline CDR1 is KGHSH and CDR2 is LQKENI. V lost 3 bases to trimming and J lost 4 bases; unmatched junction nucleotides: 11. The CDR3 nucleotides read TGTGCCAGCTCACCCCCGGGAGGGCGGGAGAGGTACGAGCAGTACTTC. The encoded protein is CASSPPGGRERYEQYF.

The rearrangement links TRBV7-2 to TRBJ2-5; 7 positions match TRBD1. V lost 4 bases to trimming and J lost 4 bases; unmatched junction nucleotides: 3. The CDR3 runs 13 residues. Per the germline V gene, CDR1 is SGHTA and CDR2 is FQGNSA. CDR3 bases: TGTGCCAGCAGCTCCAGGGGGAGAGAGACCCAGTACTTC. Translation: CASSSRGRETQYF.

A single count supports this clone. V gene TRBV14 combines with J gene TRBJ1-4, with D hard to call. The length of the CDR3 is 16 residues. Trimming cost V 3 bases and J 4 bases, with 15 bases left between them. Germline loops: CDR1 SGHDN, CDR2 FVKESK. The CDR3 loop reads CASSHFGVGINEKLFF. For the CDR3, the DNA is TGTGCCAGCAGCCATTTCGGGGTCGGAATTAATGAAAAACTGTTTTTT. Filled out from reference TRBV14 and TRBJ1-4, the complete variable domain reads EAGVTQFPSHSVIEKGQTVTLRCDPISGHDNLYWYRRVMGKEIKFLLHFVKESKQDESGMPNNRFLAERTGGTYSTLKVQPAELEDSGVYFCASSHFGVGINEKLFFGSGTQLSVL.

This clone counts as medium-sized. The chain combines TRBV6-6 with TRBJ1-5; 8 bases match TRBD1. The germline CDR1 and CDR2 sequences are MNHNY and SVGAGI (reference sequence). Germline trimming cut 5 bases from V and 4 bases from J; bases unmatched to any gene: 13. CDR3 size: 17 residues. CDR3 region: CASSPLSTGESNQPQHF. The CDR3 nucleotides read TGTGCCAGCAGTCCCCTATCGACAGGGGAATCGAATCAGCCCCAGCATTTT.